The 5 T cell receptor beta chains below come from one sample, sequenced in a study of CD8 T cells in ankylosing spondylitis. MiXCR was run by TCRdb on the 5' RACE reads, yielding one entry per CDR3 protein. The repertoire consists of 200,000 to 300,000 distinct CDR3 sequences, with over 8.5% occurring once and the leading ten covering less than 8%. The specimen sequenced was blood, either unsorted or a sorted T cell fraction (not recorded which). The receptors stem from a male donor with ankylosing spondylitis or in good health (not recorded which).

At least ten counts were recorded for this clonotype. The V call is TRBV20-1, the J call TRBJ2-5; no clear D. Germline-derived CDR1 and CDR2 are DFQATT and SNEGSKA (reference sequence). The CDR3 has 13 residues. The germline V and J ends were trimmed by 3 bases and 5 bases, with 13 bases remaining between them. This CDR3 reads CSASLKVEETQYF. In nucleotides, the CDR3 is TGCAGTGCTAGCTTAAAGGTCGAGGAGACCCAGTACTTC.

This clonotype was counted ten times or more. The rearrangement links TRBV10-3 to TRBJ2-3, with TRBD2 matching over 13 bases. Trimming cost V 0 bases and J 7 bases; bases outside gene matches: 7. The germline gives CDR1 ENHRY, CDR2 SYGVKD. The CDR3 runs 17 residues. CDR3 in amino acids: CAISESGLAGALNTQYF. CDR3 nucleotides: TGTGCCATCAGTGAGTCTGGACTAGCGGGAGCTTTGAATACGCAGTATTTT.

This clonotype was seen at least ten times. The rearrangement links TRBV20-1 to TRBJ2-7, with TRBD2 matching 9 bases. This CDR3 region has 13 residues. Unmatched junction bases numbered 3, after V lost 3 bases and J lost 3 bases. CDR1 and CDR2 (germline): DFQATT, SNEGSKA (reference sequence). Here the CDR3 DNA reads TGCAGTGCTAGCGGGACTAGCAGCTACGAGCAGTACTTC. Translating it yields CSASGTSSYEQYF.

This clonotype was observed a few times. The rearrangement links TRBV12-3 or TRBV12-4 to TRBJ2-6; 9 nucleotides align to TRBD1. Trimming cost V 3 bases and J 4 bases; bases outside gene matches: 7. The CDR3 has 17 residues. The CDR3, as DNA: TGTGCCAGCAGTTTCGGACAGGGGATTGGAGGGGCCAACGTCCTGACTTTC. Amino acid sequence: CASSFGQGIGGANVLTF.

This clonotype was seen many times. This rearrangement joins TRBV20-1 to TRBJ2-1, with 8 nucleotides matching TRBD1. Germline loops: CDR1 DFQATT, CDR2 SNEGSKA (reference sequence). This CDR3 comprises 13 residues. J gave up 9 bases and V 1 base, and 5 bases lay outside the gene matches. The CDR3 DNA sequence: TGCAGTGCTAGAGGGGACAGGAGGGGTGAGCAGTTCTTC. It specifies CSARGDRRGEQFF.